This is a list of T cell receptor beta chains from one sample in a study of CD8+ T cells in alopecia areata. This table comes from immunoSEQ multiplex PCR, and its TCRdb copy is limited to in-frame clones, with some not included. This sample carries about 180,000 clones, 40% to 55% of them seen once, and the ten largest clones take about 9.4%. The material was CD8+ T cells sorted from blood, obtained around week 54, from a patient treated with tofacitinib. These receptors came from a human donor with alopecia areata. Both conserved end residues are part of each CDR3.

cdr3_aa cdr3_length v_call
CACSPESSYNEQFF 14 TRBV30
CAWSVDAPTGEFGEQYF 17 TRBV30
CASSPRESYEQYF 13 TRBV5-4
CASSWDRDNQETQYF 15 TRBV7-9
CASSQFGLNTEAFF 14 TRBV14
CASSQSPGIYNSPLHF 16 TRBV23-1
CASSLVYEDTQYF 13 TRBV7-9
CASSLIGTTGTQYF 14 TRBV7-3
CASGTGLNTEAFF 13 TRBV7-9
CASSDPGDQNYGYTF 15 TRBV2
CAISEGPGDTQYF 13 TRBV10-3
CASSTGTSGARGETQYF 17 TRBV7-6
CASSPLRQGTYEQYF 15 TRBV7-6
CASSQGEISYEQYF 14 TRBV4-1
CASSRNGPVGQGISSGNTIYF 21 TRBV4-2
CAWSTQATSNQPQHF 15 TRBV30
CAWSPGGRGGYTF 13 TRBV30
CASSQGTATYEQYF 14 TRBV13